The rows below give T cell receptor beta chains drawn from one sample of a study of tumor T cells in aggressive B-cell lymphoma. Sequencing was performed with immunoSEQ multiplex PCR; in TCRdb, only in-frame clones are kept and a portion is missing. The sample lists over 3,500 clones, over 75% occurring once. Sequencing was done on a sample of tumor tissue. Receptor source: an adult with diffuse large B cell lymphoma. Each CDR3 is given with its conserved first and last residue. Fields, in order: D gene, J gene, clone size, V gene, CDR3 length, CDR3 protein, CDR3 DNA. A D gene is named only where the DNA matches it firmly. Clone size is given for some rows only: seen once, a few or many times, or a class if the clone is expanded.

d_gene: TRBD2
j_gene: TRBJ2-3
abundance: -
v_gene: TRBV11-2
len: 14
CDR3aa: CASSFSGSTDTQYF
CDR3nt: TGTGCCAGCAGCTTTAGCGGGAGTACAGATACGCAGTATTTT

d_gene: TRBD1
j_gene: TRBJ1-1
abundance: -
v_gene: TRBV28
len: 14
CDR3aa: CASSMTGSSTEAFF
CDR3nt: TGTGCCAGCAGTATGACAGGGTCTAGTACTGAAGCTTTCTTT

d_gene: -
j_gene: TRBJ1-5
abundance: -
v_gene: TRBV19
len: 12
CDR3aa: CASSILGGPQHF
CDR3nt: TGTGCCAGTAGTATATTAGGGGGGCCCCAGCATTTT

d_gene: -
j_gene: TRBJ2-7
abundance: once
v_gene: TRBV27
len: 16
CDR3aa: CASQQGGAGLRIEQYF
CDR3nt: TGTGCCAGCCAGCAAGGGGGGGCCGGACTTCGGATCGAGCAGTACTTC

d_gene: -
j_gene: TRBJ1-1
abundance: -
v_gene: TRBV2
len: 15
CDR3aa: CTSSGVSPMNTEAFF
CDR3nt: TGTACCAGCTCGGGAGTATCCCCCATGAACACTGAAGCTTTCTTT

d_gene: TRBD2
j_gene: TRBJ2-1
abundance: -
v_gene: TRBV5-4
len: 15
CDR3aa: CASSRSSGVYNEQFF
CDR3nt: TGTGCCAGCAGCCGCTCTAGCGGGGTCTACAATGAGCAGTTCTTC

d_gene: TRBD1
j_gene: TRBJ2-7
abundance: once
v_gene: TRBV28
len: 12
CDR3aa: CATHQGPGGWYF
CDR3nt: TGTGCCACCCACCAGGGTCCAGGGGGCTGGTACTTC

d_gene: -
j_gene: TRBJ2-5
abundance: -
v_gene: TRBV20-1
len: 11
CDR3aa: CSAPGRETQYF
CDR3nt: TGCAGTGCACCGGGGAGGGAGACCCAGTACTTC

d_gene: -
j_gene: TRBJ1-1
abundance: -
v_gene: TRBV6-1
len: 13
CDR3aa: CASSVQGNTEAFF
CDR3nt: TGTGCCAGCAGTGTACAGGGGAACACTGAAGCTTTCTTT

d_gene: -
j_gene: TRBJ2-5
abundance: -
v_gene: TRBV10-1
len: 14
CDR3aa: CASSGSAGTGEQYF
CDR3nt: TGCGCCAGCAGTGGTTCCGCGGGTACTGGAGAGCAGTACTTC

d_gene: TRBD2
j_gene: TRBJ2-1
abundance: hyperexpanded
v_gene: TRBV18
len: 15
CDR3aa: CASSPTLGEGNEQFF
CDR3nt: TGTGCCAGCTCACCAACTTTGGGGGAGGGTAATGAGCAGTTCTTC

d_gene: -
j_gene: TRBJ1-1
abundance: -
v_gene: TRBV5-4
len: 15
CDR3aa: CASSLDRDMNTEAFF
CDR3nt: TGTGCCAGCAGCTTGGACAGGGACATGAACACTGAAGCTTTCTTT

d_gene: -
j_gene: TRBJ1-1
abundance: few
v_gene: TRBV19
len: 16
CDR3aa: CASSMGAAGLNTEAFF
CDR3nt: TGTGCCAGTAGTATGGGCGCGGCAGGGTTGAACACTGAAGCTTTCTTT

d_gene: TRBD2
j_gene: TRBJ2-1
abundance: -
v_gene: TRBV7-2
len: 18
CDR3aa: CASSSPRLAGFRQDEQFF
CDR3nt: TGTGCCAGCAGCTCACCCCGACTAGCGGGCTTCCGCCAAGATGAGCAGTTCTTC

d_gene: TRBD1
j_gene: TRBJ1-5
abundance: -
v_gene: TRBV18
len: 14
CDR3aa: CASSPSTGSQPQHF
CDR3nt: TGTGCCAGCTCACCCTCGACAGGGTCCCAGCCCCAGCATTTT

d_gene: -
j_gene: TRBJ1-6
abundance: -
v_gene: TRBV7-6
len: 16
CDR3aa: CASSPNPGSGLVTLHF
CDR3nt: TGTGCCAGCAGCCCGAACCCAGGATCTGGTTTAGTAACCCTCCACTTT

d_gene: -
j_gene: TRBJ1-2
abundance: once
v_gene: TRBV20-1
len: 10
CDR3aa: CSAPRSGYTF
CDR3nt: TGCAGTGCCCCGCGGAGCGGCTACACCTTC

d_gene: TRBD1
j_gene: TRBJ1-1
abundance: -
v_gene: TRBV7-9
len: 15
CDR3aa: CASSTTGAWNTEAFF
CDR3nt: TGTGCCAGCAGCACTACAGGGGCCTGGAACACTGAAGCTTTCTTT

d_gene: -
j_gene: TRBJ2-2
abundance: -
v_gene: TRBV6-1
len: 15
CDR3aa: CASSQMRRNTGELFF
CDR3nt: TGTGCCAGCAGCCAAATGAGGAGGAACACCGGGGAGCTGTTTTTT

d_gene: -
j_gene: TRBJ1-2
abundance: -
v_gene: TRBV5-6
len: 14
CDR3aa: CASSLTGASDGYTF
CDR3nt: TGTGCCAGCAGCTTGACTGGGGCTTCGGATGGCTACACCTTC

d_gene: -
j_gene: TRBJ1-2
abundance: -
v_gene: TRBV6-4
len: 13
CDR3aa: CASSPGSNYGYTF
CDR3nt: TGTGCCAGCAGTCCGGGATCTAACTATGGCTACACCTTC

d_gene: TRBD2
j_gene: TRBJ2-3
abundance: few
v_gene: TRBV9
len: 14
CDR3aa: CASSVVAGADTQYF
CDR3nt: TGTGCCAGCAGCGTAGTAGCGGGAGCCGATACGCAGTATTTT

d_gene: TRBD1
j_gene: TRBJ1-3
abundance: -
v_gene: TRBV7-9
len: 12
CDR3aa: CASSPTGTGVKF
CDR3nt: TGTGCCAGCAGCCCTACCGGGACAGGGGTTAAGTTT

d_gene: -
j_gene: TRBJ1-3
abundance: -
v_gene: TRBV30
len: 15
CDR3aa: CAWSLRGGFGNTIYF
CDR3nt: TGTGCCTGGAGTCTCCGCGGGGGCTTTGGAAACACCATATATTTT

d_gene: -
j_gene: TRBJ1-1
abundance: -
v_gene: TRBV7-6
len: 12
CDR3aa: CASSMTNTEAFF
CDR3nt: TGTGCCAGCAGCATGACAAACACTGAAGCTTTCTTT

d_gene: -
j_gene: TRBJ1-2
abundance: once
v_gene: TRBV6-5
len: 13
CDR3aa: CASSFGETYGYTF
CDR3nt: TGTGCCAGCAGTTTTGGGGAGACCTATGGCTACACCTTC

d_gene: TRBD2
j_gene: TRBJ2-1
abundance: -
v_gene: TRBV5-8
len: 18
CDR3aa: CASSLAVEREENYNEQFF
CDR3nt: TGTGCCAGCAGCTTGGCCGTGGAGCGGGAGGAAAACTACAATGAGCAGTTCTTC

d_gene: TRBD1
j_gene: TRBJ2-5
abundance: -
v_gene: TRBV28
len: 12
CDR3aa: CASRHRDRDEYF
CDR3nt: TGTGCCAGCAGACACCGGGACAGGGACGAGTACTTC

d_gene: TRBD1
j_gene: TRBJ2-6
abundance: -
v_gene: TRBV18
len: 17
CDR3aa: CASSPRTGGSGANVLTF
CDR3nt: TGTGCCAGCTCACCACGGACAGGGGGCTCTGGGGCCAACGTCCTGACTTTC

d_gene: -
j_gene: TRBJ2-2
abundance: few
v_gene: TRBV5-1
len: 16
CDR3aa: CASSKTSGEDTGELFF
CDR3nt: TGCGCCAGCAGCAAGACTAGTGGGGAAGACACCGGGGAGCTGTTTTTT

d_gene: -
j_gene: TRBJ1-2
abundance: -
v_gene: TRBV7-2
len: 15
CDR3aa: CASSRRPGLRYGYTF
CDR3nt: TGTGCCAGCAGCCGAAGACCGGGACTGAGATATGGCTACACCTTC

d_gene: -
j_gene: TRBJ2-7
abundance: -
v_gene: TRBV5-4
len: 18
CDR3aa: CASSMGRRVSGLTYEQYF
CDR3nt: TGTGCCAGCAGCATGGGCCGGCGGGTAAGCGGACTAACCTACGAGCAGTACTTC

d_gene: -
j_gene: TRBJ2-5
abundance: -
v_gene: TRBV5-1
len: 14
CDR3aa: CASSRGRAGETQYF
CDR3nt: TGCGCCAGCAGCCGAGGCAGGGCTGGGGAGACCCAGTACTTC

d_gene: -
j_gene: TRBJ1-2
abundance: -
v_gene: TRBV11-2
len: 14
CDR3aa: CASSLGAGDYGYTF
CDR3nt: TGTGCCAGCAGCTTAGGGGCAGGGGACTATGGCTACACCTTC

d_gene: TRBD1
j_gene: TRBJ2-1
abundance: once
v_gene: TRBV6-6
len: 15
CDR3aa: CASSSRGQGADEQFF
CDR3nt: TGTGCCAGCAGTTCCAGGGGACAGGGGGCCGATGAGCAGTTCTTC

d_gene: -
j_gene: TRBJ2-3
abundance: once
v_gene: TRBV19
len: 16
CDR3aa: CASSPPTGVRGDTQYF
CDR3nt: TGTGCCAGTAGTCCCCCCACCGGGGTTAGAGGAGATACGCAGTATTTT

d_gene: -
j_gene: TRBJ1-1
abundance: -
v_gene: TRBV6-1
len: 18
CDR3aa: CASSEAGRGEHPGTEAFF
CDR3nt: TGTGCCAGCAGTGAAGCGGGGAGAGGCGAACACCCCGGGACTGAAGCTTTCTTT

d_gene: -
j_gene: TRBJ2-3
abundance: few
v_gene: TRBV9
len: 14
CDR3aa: CASSPGALTDTQYF
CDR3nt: TGTGCCAGCAGCCCTGGAGCTCTCACAGATACGCAGTATTTT

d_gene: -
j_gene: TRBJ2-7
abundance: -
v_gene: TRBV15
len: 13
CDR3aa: CATSRDSGYEQYF
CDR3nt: TGTGCCACCAGCAGAGATTCCGGCTACGAGCAGTACTTC

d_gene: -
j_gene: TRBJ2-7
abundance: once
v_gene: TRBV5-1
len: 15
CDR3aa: CASSSGGDRADEQYF
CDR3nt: TGCGCCAGCAGCTCGGGGGGGGACAGGGCTGACGAGCAGTACTTC

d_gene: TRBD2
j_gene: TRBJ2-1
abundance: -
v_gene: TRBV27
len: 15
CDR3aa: CASSLGGGPGDEQFF
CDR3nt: TGTGCCAGCAGTTTGGGGGGAGGGCCCGGAGATGAGCAGTTCTTC